A selection of T cell receptor beta chains follows, all from one sample in a study of CD8 T cells in ankylosing spondylitis. TCRdb reprocessed the 5' RACE reads via MiXCR and lists one record per CDR3 protein. The sample carries 300,000 to 400,000 distinct CDR3 sequences, 20% to 25% recorded once. Input material: blood, either unsorted or a sorted T cell fraction (not recorded which). Receptor source: a male donor with ankylosing spondylitis or in good health (not recorded which). Both conserved end residues are part of each CDR3. D genes are given only for firm matches. Expanded clones get a size class; other rows say once, few or many, or leave the size out.

d_gene	v_gene	j_gene	abundance	CDR3nt	CDR3aa
TRBD1	TRBV12-3/TRBV12-4	TRBJ2-1	few	TGTGCCAGCAGTCCCGGACAGGGTCCCCCAAATGAGCAGTTCTTC	CASSPGQGPPNEQFF
TRBD1	TRBV6-1	TRBJ2-5	few	TGTGCCAGCACCCAGGGGTCAGGGGGCGCGGATGAGACCCAGTACTTC	CASTQGSGGADETQYF
TRBD1	TRBV4-2	TRBJ2-7	-	TGTGCCAGCAGCCAAGAGGGACAGGGCTCCTACGAGCAGTACTTC	CASSQEGQGSYEQYF
-	TRBV12-3/TRBV12-4	TRBJ1-2	-	TGTGCCAGCAGTTCGGGCGGGGGGCCTAACTATGGCTACACCTTC	CASSSGGGPNYGYTF
TRBD2	TRBV6-2/TRBV6-3	TRBJ2-3	few	TGTGCCAGCAGTTACTCTTTTAGCGCGACTAGCGGGGTTAGCACAGATACGCAGTATTTT	CASSYSFSATSGVSTDTQYF
TRBD1	TRBV11-2	TRBJ2-7	-	TGTGCCAGCAGCTTAACCCCCGGGACAGCCTACGAGCAGTACTTC	CASSLTPGTAYEQYF
TRBD1	TRBV5-5	TRBJ2-5	-	TGTGCCAGCAGCTATCCGACAGGGGGCGCCCCAAGGGAGACCCAGTACTTC	CASSYPTGGAPRETQYF
-	TRBV27	TRBJ2-7	-	TGTGCCAGCAGTCTTATGGACTCTTCCTACGAGCAGTACTTC	CASSLMDSSYEQYF
-	TRBV5-5	TRBJ2-7	-	TGTGCCAGCAGCCACGCGAAGTATAAATGGGAGCAGTACTTC	CASSHAKYKWEQYF
-	TRBV7-9	TRBJ2-5	-	TGTGCCAGCAGCTTAGTATCCCCCGCAGCCGACGAGACCCAGTACTTC	CASSLVSPAADETQYF
-	TRBV7-9	TRBJ2-1	-	TGTGCCAGCAGCCATCAGGATCCTGAGCAGTTCTTC	CASSHQDPEQFF
TRBD2	TRBV7-2	TRBJ2-3	-	TGTGCCAGCAGCTGGTACAGCGGGGGGGCGACAGATACGCAGTATTTT	CASSWYSGGATDTQYF
-	TRBV12-3/TRBV12-4	TRBJ2-5	few	TGTGCCAGCAGGGGATTTCTAGGAGAGACCCAGTACTTC	CASRGFLGETQYF
-	TRBV4-1	TRBJ2-7	few	TGCGCCAGCAGCTTTGACAGGTCCTACGAGCAGTACTTC	CASSFDRSYEQYF
-	TRBV12-3/TRBV12-4	TRBJ1-5	few	TGTGCCAGCAGTTGGGGGGACAGCAATCAGCCCCAGCATTTT	CASSWGDSNQPQHF
-	TRBV7-2	TRBJ2-1	-	TGTGCCAGCAGCTTAGGACACCCCTACAATGAGCAGTTCTTC	CASSLGHPYNEQFF
-	TRBV12-3/TRBV12-4	TRBJ2-6	few	TGTGCCAGCAGTTTTGGGGTTCCTGGGGCCAACGTCCTGACTTTC	CASSFGVPGANVLTF
-	TRBV11-2	TRBJ2-7	few	TGTGCCAGCAGCTTAGGGCCGACAGGACCTTACGAGCAGTACTTC	CASSLGPTGPYEQYF
TRBD2	TRBV5-1	TRBJ2-7	-	TGCGCCAGCAGCTCAGCGGGGGGCCCCTACGAGCAGTACTTC	CASSSAGGPYEQYF
TRBD2	TRBV12-3/TRBV12-4	TRBJ2-7	few	TGTGCCAGCAGTTCCATAGCGGGGGCCGGGGGCGCCTACGAGCAGTACTTC	CASSSIAGAGGAYEQYF
TRBD2	TRBV6-1	TRBJ2-3	-	TGTGCCAGCACAGGACTAGCGGGGGGCACAGATACGCAGTATTTT	CASTGLAGGTDTQYF
-	TRBV3-1	TRBJ2-5	many	TGTGCCAGCAGCCAAGATCTGGAGACCCAGTACTTC	CASSQDLETQYF
-	TRBV12-3/TRBV12-4	TRBJ1-2	-	TGTGCCAGCAGTTTAGGACTTAATGCAGAGCATGGCTACACCTTC	CASSLGLNAEHGYTF
TRBD2	TRBV2	TRBJ2-7	-	TGTGCCAGCAGGGCGGGGGAATCCTACGAGCAGTACTTC	CASRAGESYEQYF
-	TRBV9	TRBJ1-6	-	TGTGCCAGCAGCGTAGGGGAAAGGATTTCACCCCTCCACTTT	CASSVGERISPLHF
TRBD2	TRBV12-3/TRBV12-4	TRBJ2-7	-	TGTGCCAGCAGTTCCCCCGGGGGGATTTACGAGCAGTACTTC	CASSSPGGIYEQYF
-	TRBV7-9	TRBJ1-3	-	TGTGCCAGCAGCTCCAGGGACGGTTCTGGCGGAAACACCATATATTTT	CASSSRDGSGGNTIYF
-	TRBV25-1	TRBJ2-2	few	TGTGCCAGCAGTGATTTTCGGTCGATAGACACCGGGGAGCTGTTTTTT	CASSDFRSIDTGELFF
TRBD1	TRBV7-8	TRBJ1-2	-	TGTGCCAGCAGCTTAGCCTTTGGGGACAGGGGGTATGGCTACACCTTC	CASSLAFGDRGYGYTF
TRBD2	TRBV6-5	TRBJ2-3	-	TGTGCCAGCAGTTACTCGACTAGCGGAGATACGCAGTATTTT	CASSYSTSGDTQYF
-	TRBV2	TRBJ1-2	few	TGTGCCAGCAGGGGAGTTCTTAACTATGGCTACACCTTC	CASRGVLNYGYTF
-	TRBV6-1	TRBJ2-1	-	TGTGCCAGCAGCGTCAACGGGTACAATGAGCAGTTCTTC	CASSVNGYNEQFF
TRBD1	TRBV12-3/TRBV12-4	TRBJ2-7	once	TGTGCCAGCGCCCTGAGGGACAGGGGGTCCTACGAGCAGTACTTC	CASALRDRGSYEQYF
-	TRBV10-1	TRBJ2-1	many	TGCGCCAGCAGTGAGGGTATAGGGATTTTCAATGAGCAGTTCTTC	CASSEGIGIFNEQFF
TRBD1	TRBV16	TRBJ2-1	-	TGTGCCAGCAGCCCGCCGGACAGGGGGCTGGGTGAGCAGTTCTTC	CASSPPDRGLGEQFF
-	TRBV13	TRBJ2-5	few	TGTGCCAGCAGCGGAGAGGGACCGAATCCAGAGACCCAGTACTTC	CASSGEGPNPETQYF
-	TRBV12-3/TRBV12-4	TRBJ2-5	-	TGTGCCAGCAGTTTAGGGTTTGGGGGTGGGGAGACCCAGTACTTC	CASSLGFGGGETQYF
-	TRBV3-1	TRBJ2-2	-	TGTGCCAGCAGGGGGACCATAGAGGGGGCCGGGGAGCTGTTTTTT	CASRGTIEGAGELFF
-	TRBV12-3/TRBV12-4	TRBJ1-1	few	TGTGCCAGCAGTTTTACATTTACTGAAGCTTTCTTT	CASSFTFTEAFF
TRBD1	TRBV20-1	TRBJ2-5	-	TGCAGTGCCCGTACTGGACAGGGAGCGTACCAAGAGACCCAGTACTTC	CSARTGQGAYQETQYF
-	TRBV7-2	TRBJ2-5	few	TGTGCCAGCAGCCCGGAAAGTGGCGGGGACTACCAAGAGACCCAGTACTTC	CASSPESGGDYQETQYF
-	TRBV3-1	TRBJ2-5	-	TGTGCCAGCAGCCAAACTGTCGGAGGGACCCAGTACTTC	CASSQTVGGTQYF
TRBD1	TRBV7-9	TRBJ1-2	-	TGTGCCAGCAGCTGGGGGGACAGTGCGAAACTGAACTATGGCTACACCTTC	CASSWGDSAKLNYGYTF
TRBD1	TRBV28	TRBJ1-2	-	TGTGCCAGCAGTTTACCTTACTACAGGGGGCATGGCTACACCTTC	CASSLPYYRGHGYTF
TRBD1	TRBV20-1	TRBJ2-7	-	TGCAGTGCTCAGGACAGGCACTCCTACGAGCAGTACTTC	CSAQDRHSYEQYF
-	TRBV14	TRBJ1-5	-	TGTGCCAGCAGCCAATTTGGCAATCAGCCCCAGCATTTT	CASSQFGNQPQHF
-	TRBV12-3/TRBV12-4	TRBJ2-5	few	TGTGCCAGCAGCCCCTCGGAGCTGGGTAGGACCCAGTACTTC	CASSPSELGRTQYF
TRBD2	TRBV4-1	TRBJ2-5	-	TGCGCCAGCAGCCAGGTCTTAACTAGCGGGGGAGAGACCCAGTACTTC	CASSQVLTSGGETQYF
-	TRBV12-3/TRBV12-4	TRBJ2-1	few	TGTGCCAGCAGTCCAGGGTTGGGTGAGCAGTTCTTC	CASSPGLGEQFF
TRBD1	TRBV27	TRBJ2-1	-	TGTGCCAGCAGGGGGACAGTTCATGAGCAGTTCTTC	CASRGTVHEQFF
TRBD1	TRBV7-9	TRBJ2-7	few	TGTGCCAGCAGCTTAGGACTTTCAGGGGGCCAAGTCTACGAGCAGTACTTC	CASSLGLSGGQVYEQYF
TRBD2	TRBV4-1	TRBJ2-7	many	TGCGCCAGCAGTCTTAGCGGGGGGGCGTCCTACGAGCAGTACTTC	CASSLSGGASYEQYF
-	TRBV6-1	TRBJ2-7	-	TGTGCCAGCCCCGAGGGCCCACTGCGCGGACCCTACGAGCAGTACTTC	CASPEGPLRGPYEQYF
-	TRBV20-1	TRBJ2-1	-	TGCAGTGCCCCGGTGGTATCTCGGGGGCCTTACAATGAGCAGTTCTTC	CSAPVVSRGPYNEQFF